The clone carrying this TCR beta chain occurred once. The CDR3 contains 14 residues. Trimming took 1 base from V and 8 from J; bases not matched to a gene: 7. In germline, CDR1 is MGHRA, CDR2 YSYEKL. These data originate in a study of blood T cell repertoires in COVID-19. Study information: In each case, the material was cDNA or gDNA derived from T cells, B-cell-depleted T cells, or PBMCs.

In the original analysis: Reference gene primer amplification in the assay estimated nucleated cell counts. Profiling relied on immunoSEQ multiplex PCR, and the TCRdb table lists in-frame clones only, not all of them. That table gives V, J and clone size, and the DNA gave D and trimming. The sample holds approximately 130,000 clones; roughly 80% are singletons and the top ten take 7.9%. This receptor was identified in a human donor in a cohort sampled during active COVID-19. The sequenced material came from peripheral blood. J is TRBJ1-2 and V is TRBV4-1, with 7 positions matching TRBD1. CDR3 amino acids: CASSQATGQIGYTF. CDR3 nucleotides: TGCGCCAGCAGCCAAGCAACGGGACAGATAGGCTACACCTTC.